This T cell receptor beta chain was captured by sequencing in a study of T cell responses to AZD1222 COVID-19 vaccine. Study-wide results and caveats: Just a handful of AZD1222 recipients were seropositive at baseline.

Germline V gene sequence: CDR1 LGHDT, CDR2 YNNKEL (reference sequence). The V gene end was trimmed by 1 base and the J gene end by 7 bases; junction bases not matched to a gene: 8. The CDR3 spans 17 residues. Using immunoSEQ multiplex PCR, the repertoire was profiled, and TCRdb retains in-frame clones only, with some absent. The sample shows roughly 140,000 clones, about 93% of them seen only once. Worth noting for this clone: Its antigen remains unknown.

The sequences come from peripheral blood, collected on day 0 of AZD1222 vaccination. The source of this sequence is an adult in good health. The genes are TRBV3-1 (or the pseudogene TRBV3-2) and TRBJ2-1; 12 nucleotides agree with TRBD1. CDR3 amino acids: CASSQVFGTGGRNEQFF. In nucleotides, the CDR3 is TGTGCCAGCAGCCAAGTGTTCGGGACAGGGGGCAGGAATGAGCAGTTCTTC.